Listed here are 8 T cell receptor beta chains from one sample, sequenced in a study of T cell changes during pregnancy in multiple sclerosis. Repertoires were generated with immunoSEQ multiplex PCR, while TCRdb's copy carries only in-frame clones and drops some. Of around 120,000 clones listed, approximately 91% are singletons. Sequences were derived from peripheral blood, sampled after pregnancy. Source of these receptors: a female donor with multiple sclerosis, enrolled in a pregnancy study.

The genes are TRBV2 and TRBJ2-3, with D possibly being TRBD2 (7 bases). Germline assignment: CDR1 SNHLY and CDR2 FYNNEI. V lost 7 bases, J lost 0 bases, and 20 bases lay in between. This CDR3 contains 17 residues. CDR3 in DNA: TGTGCCAGCACCCTGGCGGGGGCCCCCCTTAGCACAGATACGCAGTATTTT. Translated, it gives CASTLAGAPLSTDTQYF.

This sequence joins TRBV19 and TRBJ2-1; weak D call: TRBD2 (6 bases). Germline V gene lookup returns CDR1 LNHDA and CDR2 SQIVND (reference sequence). Trimming cost V 7 bases and J 1 base, with 11 bases left between them. CDR3 length: 14 residues. The CDR3 coding sequence is TGTGCCAGTACCCTCCGGGGGTCCTACAATGAGCAGTTCTTC. It translates to CASTLRGSYNEQFF.

The rearrangement links TRBV7-3 to TRBJ2-3, with D perhaps matching TRBD2 (5 bases). The germline V gene has CDR1 SGHTA and CDR2 FQGTGA. V was pared by 0 bases and J by 0 bases, with 13 bases between. The CDR3 is 17 amino acids. Written as DNA, the CDR3 is TGTGCCAGCAGCTTAACGGGATCGAGGACTAGCACAGATACGCAGTATTTT. Residues: CASSLTGSRTSTDTQYF.

The chain combines TRBV5-1 with TRBJ2-7; the D gene is possibly TRBD1 (6 bases). The V end was cut by 5 bases, the J end by 3 bases, with 12 bases between. The germline V gene has CDR1 SGHRS and CDR2 YFSETQ. The CDR3 sequence is 13 residues long. CDR3 amino acids: CASSITGNYEQYF. CDR3 coding DNA: TGCGCCAGCAGTATCACAGGGAACTACGAGCAGTACTTC.

The chain has TRBV5-1 and TRBJ1-2; D perhaps matches TRBD1 (5 bases). The CDR3 is 15 residues long. CDR1 is SGHRS and CDR2 is YFSETQ in the germline V gene. V shed 1 base and J shed 8 bases, with 18 bases lying between them. The CDR3 region is CASSLFQGSSLGYTF. The CDR3 region has the DNA TGCGCCAGCAGCTTGTTTCAGGGATCTTCTCTGGGCTACACCTTC.

The rearrangement uses TRBV9 and TRBJ2-1; a possible D gene is TRBD2 (6 bases). Trimming cost V 3 bases and J 1 base, with 11 bases left between them. The CDR3 spans 15 residues. Germline V CDR1 and CDR2: SGDLS, YYNGEE. For the CDR3, the DNA is TGTGCCAGCAGCGGGTCTAGCGCTTCCTACAATGAGCAGTTCTTC. This codes for CASSGSSASYNEQFF.

The chain combines TRBV5-6 with TRBJ1-5; D possibly corresponds to TRBD1 (5 bases). Germline assignment: CDR1 SGHDT and CDR2 YYEEEE. This CDR3 is built from 17 residues. V lost 0 bases to trimming and J lost 3 bases, with 16 bases between them. The CDR3 reads CASSLALQGIANQPQHF. DNA for the CDR3: TGTGCCAGCAGCTTGGCCCTCCAGGGAATTGCCAATCAGCCCCAGCATTTT.

This clone was seen only a few times. The chain employs TRBV9 and TRBJ2-1; 8 bases match TRBD2. The germline V gene has CDR1 SGDLS and CDR2 YYNGEE. V gave up 3 bases and J gave up 0 bases; unmatched junction bases: 8. The CDR3 consists of 17 residues. The CDR3 region is CASSAKGSGSSYNEQFF. The CDR3 nucleotides are TGTGCCAGCAGCGCAAAAGGCAGCGGGAGCTCCTACAATGAGCAGTTCTTC.